Following are 8 T cell receptor beta chains from one sample sequenced in a study of cytomegalovirus exposure and HLA in healthy donors. This table comes from immunoSEQ multiplex PCR, and its TCRdb copy is limited to in-frame clones, with some not included. The data hold around 150,000 clones, with approximately 80% observed a single time. Sequenced: PBMCs. These receptors all stem from a man aged 25 to 40 in good health and CMV-seropositive.

The CDR3 protein is CASSPQQGQAEAFF. For the CDR3, the DNA is TGTGCCAGCAGCCCACAACAGGGCCAGGCTGAAGCTTTCTTT. The chain carries TRBV7-2 and TRBJ1-1, with D possibly being TRBD1 (6 bases). Germline V gene lookup returns CDR1 SGHTA and CDR2 FQGNSA. The CDR3 is made up of 14 amino acids. V was shortened by 5 bases and J by 6 bases, with 16 bases between the two germline ends.

The chain is built from TRBV6-5 and TRBJ1-1; TRBD1 is a possible D gene (6 bases). Germline V lookup: CDR1 MNHEY, CDR2 SVGAGI. Trimming left V 5 bases short and J 4 bases short, with 17 bases between. The CDR3 length is 15 residues. For the CDR3, the DNA is TGTGCCAGCAGTAGCGGCCCCACAGGGCTCACTGAAGCTTTCTTT. Translating it yields CASSSGPTGLTEAFF.

The chain has TRBV4-3 and TRBJ2-7; possibly TRBD2 for D (6 bases). Trimming removed 4 bases from V and 10 bases from J, with 14 bases in between. Per the germline V gene, CDR1 is LGHNA and CDR2 is YSLEER. This CDR3 has 12 residues. CDR3 sequence: CASSPDSGEQYF. CDR3 DNA: TGCGCCAGCAGCCCAGACTCGGGGGAACAGTACTTC.

The rearrangement links TRBV9 to TRBJ1-6; D may be TRBD1 (6 bases). The CDR3 contains 14 residues. The germline CDR1 and CDR2 sequences are SGDLS and YYNGEE. The V end lost 3 bases, the J end lost 10 bases, and 14 bases lay between the germline ends. CDR3: CASSAGGGGSPLHF. In nucleotides, the CDR3 is TGTGCCAGCAGCGCCGGGGGAGGGGGGTCACCCCTCCACTTT.

This chain connects TRBV9 to TRBJ2-2; 12 bases agree with TRBD2. This CDR3 contains 19 residues. The ends lost 0 bases at V and 4 bases at J; junction bases unmatched: 10. CDR1 SGDLS and CDR2 YYNGEE come from the germline V gene. DNA of the CDR3: TGTGCCAGCAGCGTAGCTACCCGACTAGCGGGGGACCTCACCGGGGAGCTGTTTTTT. It codes for CASSVATRLAGDLTGELFF.

V gene TRBV10-3 combines with J gene TRBJ2-7; 9 nucleotides align to TRBD2. The CDR3 covers 16 residues. The junction had 10 bases not matched to a gene; V was cut back by 2 bases and J by 5 bases. The germline V gene has CDR1 ENHRY and CDR2 SYGVKD. The CDR3 protein is CAISEGAGGEGHEQYF. The DNA for the CDR3 is TGTGCCATCAGTGAGGGAGCGGGAGGTGAGGGTCACGAGCAGTACTTC.

In its sample, this clone was seen once. The V gene is TRBV7-9, the J gene TRBJ2-1; 10 bases map to TRBD2. The trim removed 2 bases at V and 6 bases at J, leaving 10 bases unmatched. CDR3 length equals 17 residues. CDR1 and CDR2 (germline): SEHNR, FQNEAQ (reference sequence). CDR3 loop: CASSLRSSGSSFNEQFF. The CDR3 nucleotides are TGTGCCAGCAGCTTACGGTCTAGCGGGAGCAGTTTCAATGAGCAGTTCTTC. Full variable domain (remainder filled in from reference TRBV7-9 and TRBJ2-1): DTGVSQNPRHKITKRGQNVTFRCDPISEHNRLYWYRQTLGQGPEFLTYFQNEAQLEKSRLLSDRFSAERPKGSFSTLEIQRTEQGDSAMYLCASSLRSSGSSFNEQFFGPGTRLTVL.

The chain couples TRBV4-2 to TRBJ2-7; possible D gene TRBD1, 6 bases. Germline CDR1 and CDR2: LGHNA and YNFKEQ. The CDR3 consists of 15 residues. The V gene lost 3 bases and the J gene lost 2 bases, with 14 bases spanning the gap. Written as DNA, the CDR3 is TGTGCCAGCAGCCAGGCCTCGGGGACACCCTACGAGCAGTACTTC. As protein: CASSQASGTPYEQYF.